This TCR beta chain was recovered during a study of control samples from healthy donors and cancer patients (dated by TCRdb to the early 2020s). Preparation of the library involved the immunoSEQ multiplex PCR assay. TCRdb stores this immuneACCESS table with in-frame sequences only. Part of the clones is absent; in the studies checked, under half of the shortfall reflects unresolved V genes, and no reason is known for the rest. Recorded for this sample are around 140,000 clones; roughly nine tenths of them occurred a single time. The top ten hold 6% to 9.5% of the sample. V drops 4 bases and J drops 0 bases, leaving 13 bases in between. In the germline V gene (reference sequence), CDR1 corresponds to MNHNY and CDR2 to SVGAGI. Spanning cysteine to phenylalanine, the CDR3 consists of 16 amino acids. Just the 48-base CDR3 DNA is kept, in frame starting at base 1. A note on this clone: Its antigen is currently not known. No much larger clonotype is one base removed from it; base qualities were not supplied.

This sequence originates from a man in his fifties with head and neck cancer. Sequencing was carried out using PBMCs. The chain uses TRBV6-6 and TRBJ1-3; D gene: possibly TRBD1, on 5 matching bases. CDR3 region: CASSSGALSSGNTIYF. In nucleotide form, the sequence is TGTGCCAGCAGTTCTGGGGCCTTGAGCTCTGGAAACACCATATATTTT.